These 20 T cell receptor beta chains originate from one sample sequenced in a study of blood T cell repertoires in COVID-19. Produced via immunoSEQ multiplex PCR; TCRdb's table is partial and in-frame only. The sample holds approximately 500,000 clones, 75% to 90% seen once. The source material was peripheral blood. These receptors originate from a human donor in a cohort sampled during active COVID-19.

The V and J genes are TRBV10-1 and TRBJ2-2, with a tentative D call TRBD2 (6 bases). Deletions cut 6 bases from V and 4 bases from J, with 9 bases between. The CDR3 loop spans 13 amino acids. CDR1 and CDR2 from the germline V gene are WNHNN and SYGVQD (reference sequence). The CDR3 DNA is TGCGCCAGCAGAGGTAGCGGCACCGGGGAGCTGTTTTTT. It yields the protein CASRGSGTGELFF.

The rearrangement links TRBV9 to TRBJ2-3; 8 bases align to TRBD2. This CDR3 contains 15 residues. The germline gives CDR1 SGDLS, CDR2 YYNGEE. Trimming at V came to 0 bases and at J to 8 bases, leaving 8 bases not matched to a gene. The CDR3 loop reads CASSVEGAGATTQYF. CDR3 bases: TGTGCCAGCAGCGTAGAGGGAGCGGGAGCCACTACGCAGTATTTT.

This clone was seen ten or more times. The gene calls are TRBV5-5 and TRBJ2-7; D gene unclear. Trimming shortened V by 2 bases and J by 2 bases, and 11 bases separated the two germline ends. CDR1 and CDR2 from the germline V gene are SGHKS and YYEKEE (reference sequence). CDR3 length equals 14 residues. The CDR3 sequence: CASSLLASAYEQYF. The CDR3 nucleotides read TGTGCCAGCAGCTTATTAGCTTCGGCCTACGAGCAGTACTTC.

The genes are TRBV6-1 and TRBJ2-1; no clear D. Germline assignment: CDR1 MNHNS and CDR2 SASEGT. V lost 2 bases to trimming and J lost 9 bases, with 11 bases between them. The CDR3 length is 13 residues. As DNA, the CDR3 is TGTGCCAGCAGTGAAAATGCGTACTTTGAGCAGTTCTTC. This codes for CASSENAYFEQFF.

This clone has more than one count but fewer than ten. This chain connects TRBV7-2 to TRBJ2-7; D possibly corresponds to TRBD1 (5 bases). Trimming pared 5 bases from V and 2 bases from J, leaving 16 bases between. The germline gives CDR1 SGHTA, CDR2 FQGNSA. This CDR3 has 15 residues. The CDR3 reads CASSPQAGLTYEQYF. Written as DNA, the CDR3 is TGTGCCAGCAGCCCACAGGCAGGTCTTACCTACGAGCAGTACTTC.

The chain is built from TRBV6-4 and TRBJ1-6; 7 positions agree with TRBD1. In germline, CDR1 is MRHNA, CDR2 SNTAGT. This CDR3 has 15 amino acids. J gave up 6 bases and V 6 bases, and 8 bases lay outside the gene matches. The CDR3 loop reads CASSVTGDGNSPLHF. Here the CDR3 DNA reads TGTGCCAGCAGCGTTACAGGGGATGGTAATTCACCCCTCCACTTT.

The gene calls are TRBV25-1 and TRBJ2-5, with TRBD2 as a possible D gene (6 bases). V shed 2 bases and J shed 4 bases, with 23 bases lying between them. The germline gives CDR1 MGHDK, CDR2 SYGVNS. CDR3 length: 18 residues. The CDR3 reads CASSEEVGGRGRGETQYF. The CDR3 bases are TGTGCCAGCAGTGAAGAGGTTGGGGGGAGAGGAAGGGGAGAGACCCAGTACTTC.

The genes are TRBV2 and TRBJ2-2; 11 nucleotides match TRBD2. The V segment lost 6 bases and the J segment 6 bases; nucleotides outside the gene matches: 6. Germline assignment: CDR1 SNHLY and CDR2 FYNNEI. The CDR3 is 15 residues long. The CDR3 spells CASRTSGKGSGELFF. CDR3 in DNA: TGTGCCAGCAGGACTAGCGGGAAGGGTTCCGGGGAGCTGTTTTTT.

This rearrangement joins TRBV7-9 to TRBJ1-1; D is ambiguous. Germline CDR1 and CDR2: SEHNR and FQNEAQ (reference sequence). V lost 2 bases and J 7 bases, leaving 11 bases between the germline ends. CDR3 length: 13 amino acids. The CDR3 DNA sequence: TGTGCCAGCAGCTTACTCTGGGGAGATGAAGCTTTCTTT. This gives the protein CASSLLWGDEAFF.

The chain joins TRBV5-1 to TRBJ2-7; TRBD1 agrees at 11 bases. This CDR3 spans 14 amino acids. With 4 bases clipped from V and 5 bases from J, the junction kept 5 bases outside the gene matches. CDR1 and CDR2 from the germline V gene are SGHRS and YFSETQ. CDR3 in amino acids: CASSRDRGDDEQYF. The CDR3 coding sequence is TGCGCCAGCAGCCGGGACAGGGGGGATGACGAGCAGTACTTC.

This clone has just a few counts. The chain couples TRBV9 to TRBJ1-3; 7 bases are shared with TRBD1. The CDR3 totals 18 residues. Unmatched junction bases numbered 12, after V lost 3 bases and J lost 0 bases. The V gene's germline CDR1 is SGDLS and CDR2 YYNGEE. The CDR3 loop reads CASSGQSGTVDSGNTIYF. CDR3 DNA sequence: TGTGCCAGCAGCGGACAATCCGGGACAGTGGACTCTGGAAACACCATATATTTT.

Comments on this clone: The same CDR3 also results from other DNA sequences found in this sample. The V call is TRBV9, the J call TRBJ2-7; TRBD1 agrees at 12 bases. This CDR3 is built from 14 residues. Germline V gives CDR1 SGDLS, CDR2 YYNGEE. The ends lost 2 bases at V and 4 bases at J; junction bases unmatched: 1. The CDR3: CASSVGQGAYEQYF. CDR3 sequence (DNA): TGTGCCAGCAGCGTGGGACAGGGGGCATACGAGCAGTACTTC. Supplemented by reference TRBV9 and TRBJ2-7, the full variable domain reads DSGVTQTPKHLITATGQRVTLRCSPRSGDLSVYWYQQSLDQGLQFLIQYYNGEERAKGNILERFSAQQFPDLHSELNLSSLELGDSALYFCASSVGQGAYEQYFGPGTRLTVT.

This clone was recorded a few times. The chain joins TRBV7-3 to TRBJ2-3; D unclear. V dropped 5 bases and J dropped 0 bases, with 9 bases sitting between them. This CDR3 is built from 14 residues. Germline CDR1 is SGHTA and CDR2 is FQGTGA. The DNA of the CDR3 is TGTGCCAGCAGCCCTCTGTCTAGCACAGATACGCAGTATTTT. Amino acids: CASSPLSSTDTQYF.

This chain joins TRBV11-1 and TRBJ1-5; a weak D match, TRBD1 (6 bases). The germline V gene has CDR1 SGHAT and CDR2 FQDESV (reference sequence). The CDR3 totals 13 residues. V was pared by 5 bases and J by 4 bases, with 9 bases between. Here the CDR3 DNA reads TGTGCCAGCAGCCCAGACAGGAATCAGCCCCAGCATTTT. It translates to CASSPDRNQPQHF. Full variable domain (missing parts from reference TRBV11-1 and TRBJ1-5): EAEVAQSPRYKITEKSQAVAFWCDPISGHATLYWYRQILGQGPELLVQFQDESVVDDSQLPKDRFSAERLKGVDSTLKIQPAELGDSAMYLCASSPDRNQPQHFGDGTRLSIL.

This clone was observed a handful of times. The genes are TRBV3-1 (or the pseudogene TRBV3-2) and TRBJ1-5, with 8 bases lining up with TRBD1. Per the germline V gene, CDR1 is LGHDT and CDR2 is YNNKEL (reference sequence). The CDR3 extends over 15 amino acids. Trimming at V came to 4 bases and at J to 4 bases, leaving 6 bases not matched to a gene. The CDR3 reads CASSRGTGKNQPQHF. The CDR3 DNA follows: TGTGCCAGCAGCCGAGGGACAGGTAAAAATCAGCCCCAGCATTTT.

V and J are TRBV19 and TRBJ1-2, with TRBD1 identical over 9 bases. Germline trimming cut 3 bases from V and 7 bases from J; bases unmatched to any gene: 9. Germline V lookup: CDR1 LNHDA, CDR2 SQIVND (reference sequence). This CDR3 region has 15 residues. Written as DNA, the CDR3 is TGTGCCAGTAGTATGAACAGGGGGCAGAATGGTGGCTACACCTTC. Translating gives CASSMNRGQNGGYTF.

The chain uses TRBV7-9 and TRBJ1-1; no clear D. The CDR3 covers 15 residues. Between the trimmed V and J ends, which lost 1 base and 0 bases, there was a span of 9 bases. CDR1 and CDR2 from the germline V gene are SEHNR and FQNEAQ (reference sequence). CDR3: CASSLVSGMNTEAFF. The CDR3 region has the DNA TGTGCCAGCAGCTTAGTTTCAGGAATGAACACTGAAGCTTTCTTT.

The chain is built from TRBV9 and TRBJ2-1, with 13 bases identical to TRBD2. The CDR3 sequence is 19 residues long. The germline V gene has CDR1 SGDLS and CDR2 YYNGEE. V trimming: 4 bases; J trimming: 9 bases; junction bases outside the gene matches: 19. The CDR3 coding sequence is TGTGCCAGCAGCCTCAGTTTGTGGGGTGGGACTAGCGGGAATGGTGAGCAGTTCTTC. Protein: CASSLSLWGGTSGNGEQFF. The full variable domain, rest sourced from reference TRBV9 and TRBJ2-1, is DSGVTQTPKHLITATGQRVTLRCSPRSGDLSVYWYQQSLDQGLQFLIQYYNGEERAKGNILERFSAQQFPDLHSELNLSSLELGDSALYFCASSLSLWGGTSGNGEQFFGPGTRLTVL.

The rearrangement uses TRBV7-9 and TRBJ2-1; 9 bases agree with TRBD1. Germline CDR1 SEHNR, CDR2 FQNEAQ (reference sequence). This CDR3 contains 19 residues. J was trimmed by 0 bases and V by 8 bases; bases with no gene match: 17. The CDR3 DNA sequence: TGTGCCAGCCGCCCTACCGCCCGGGACAGGGTGAGCTCCTACAATGAGCAGTTCTTC. Protein sequence: CASRPTARDRVSSYNEQFF.

This chain connects TRBV24-1 to TRBJ2-1; a weak D match, TRBD1 (5 bases). The germline V gene encodes CDR1 KGHDR and CDR2 SFDVKD. The CDR3 consists of 16 residues. The V and J ends lost 4 bases and 8 bases respectively, with 20 bases between them. DNA for the CDR3: TGTGCCACCAGTGACCCGACGGCCAGGGCCCTAGATGAGCAGTTCTTC. This gives the protein CATSDPTARALDEQFF.